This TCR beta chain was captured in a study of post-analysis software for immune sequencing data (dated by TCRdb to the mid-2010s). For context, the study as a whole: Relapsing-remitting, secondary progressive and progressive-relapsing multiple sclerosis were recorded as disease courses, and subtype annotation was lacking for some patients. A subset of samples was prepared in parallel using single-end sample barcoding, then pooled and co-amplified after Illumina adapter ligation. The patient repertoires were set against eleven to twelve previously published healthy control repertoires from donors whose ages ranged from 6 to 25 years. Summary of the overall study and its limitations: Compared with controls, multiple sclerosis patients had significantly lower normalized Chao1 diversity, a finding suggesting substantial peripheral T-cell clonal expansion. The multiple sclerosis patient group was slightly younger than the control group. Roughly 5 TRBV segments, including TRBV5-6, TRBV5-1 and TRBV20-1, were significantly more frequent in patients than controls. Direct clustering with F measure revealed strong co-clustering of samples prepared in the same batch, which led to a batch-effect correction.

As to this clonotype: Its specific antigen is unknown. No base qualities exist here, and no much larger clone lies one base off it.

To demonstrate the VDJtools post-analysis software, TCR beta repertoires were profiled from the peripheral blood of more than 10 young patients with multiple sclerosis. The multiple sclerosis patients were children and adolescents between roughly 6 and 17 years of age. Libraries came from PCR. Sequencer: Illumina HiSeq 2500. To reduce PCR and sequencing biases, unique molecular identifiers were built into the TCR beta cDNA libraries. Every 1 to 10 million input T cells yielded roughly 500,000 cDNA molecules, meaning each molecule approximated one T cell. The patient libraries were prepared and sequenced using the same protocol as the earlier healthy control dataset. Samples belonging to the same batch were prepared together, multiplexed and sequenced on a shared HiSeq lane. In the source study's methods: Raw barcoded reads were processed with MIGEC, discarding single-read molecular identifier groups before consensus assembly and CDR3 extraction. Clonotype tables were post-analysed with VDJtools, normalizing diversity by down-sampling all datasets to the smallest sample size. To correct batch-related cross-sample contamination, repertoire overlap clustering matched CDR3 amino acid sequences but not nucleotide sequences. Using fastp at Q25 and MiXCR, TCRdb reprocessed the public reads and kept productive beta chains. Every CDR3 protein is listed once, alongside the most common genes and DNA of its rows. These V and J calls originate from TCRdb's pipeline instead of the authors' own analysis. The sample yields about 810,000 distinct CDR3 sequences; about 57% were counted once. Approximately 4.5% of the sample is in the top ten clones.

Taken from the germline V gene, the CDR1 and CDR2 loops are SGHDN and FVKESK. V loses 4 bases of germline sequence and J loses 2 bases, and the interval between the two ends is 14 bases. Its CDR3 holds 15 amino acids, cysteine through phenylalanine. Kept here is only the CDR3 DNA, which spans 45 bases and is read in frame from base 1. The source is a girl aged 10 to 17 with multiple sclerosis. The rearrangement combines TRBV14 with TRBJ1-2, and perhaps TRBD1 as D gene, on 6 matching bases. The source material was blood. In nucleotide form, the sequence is TGTGCCAGCAGCCTTCCGGGACACCGAAACTATGGCTACACCTTC. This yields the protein CASSLPGHRNYGYTF.